A selection of T cell receptor beta chains follows, all from one sample in a study of OX40 agonist ivuxolimab in advanced cancers. The method was immunoSEQ multiplex PCR; TCRdb's version includes in-frame clones alone and lacks a portion of them. The sample holds fewer than 85,000 clones, roughly 90% seen once. The material sequenced was CD4+ or CD8+ T cells sorted from blood, taken in a trial of the OX40 agonist ivuxolimab. These receptors originate from an adult with an advanced solid tumor such as melanoma, head and neck, liver or kidney cancer. Each CDR3 is given with its conserved first and last residue. A D gene is named only where the DNA matches it firmly. Clone size, where shown, is once, few, many, or a class for clones that have expanded.

J: TRBJ2-5; D: -; size: -; V: TRBV28; DNA: TGTGCCAGCAGTTCGACAGCCCTGGGGGAGACCCAGTACTTC; CDR3: CASSSTALGETQYF
J: TRBJ1-2; D: TRBD1; size: -; V: TRBV7-2; DNA: TGTGCCAGCAGCTTAACAGGGGGGGACTATGGCTACACCTTC; CDR3: CASSLTGGDYGYTF
J: TRBJ1-4; D: -; size: -; V: TRBV5-6; DNA: TGTGCCAGCAGTAGACTACCGGGATACGGGGGTGAAAAACTGTTTTTT; CDR3: CASSRLPGYGGEKLFF
J: TRBJ2-2; D: -; size: -; V: TRBV5-6; DNA: TGTGCCAGCAGGGCAGGGGTAAACACCGGGGAGCTGTTTTTT; CDR3: CASRAGVNTGELFF
J: TRBJ2-1; D: TRBD2; size: -; V: TRBV7-2; DNA: TGTGCCAGCAGCTCGGGACTACCACAGATCAATGAGCAGTTCTTC; CDR3: CASSSGLPQINEQFF
J: TRBJ1-5; D: -; size: -; V: TRBV2; DNA: TGTGCCAGCAGTGCTGTTATAGGGACCCAGCCCCAGCATTTT; CDR3: CASSAVIGTQPQHF
J: TRBJ2-1; D: TRBD2; size: -; V: TRBV5-4; DNA: TGTGCCAGCAGCCAACAAGGGACTAGCGGGAGCCATGAGCAGTTCTTC; CDR3: CASSQQGTSGSHEQFF
J: TRBJ1-1; D: -; size: once; V: TRBV6-6; DNA: TGTGCCAGCAGTTTCAACACAATGAACACTGAAGCTTTCTTT; CDR3: CASSFNTMNTEAFF
J: TRBJ1-1; D: -; size: -; V: TRBV6-5; DNA: TGTGCCAGCAGTCGGATTGCAGGAAGGCCCACTGAAGCTTTCTTT; CDR3: CASSRIAGRPTEAFF
J: TRBJ2-7; D: -; size: -; V: TRBV5-1; DNA: TGCGCCAGCAGCTTCACGGACTACGAGCAGTACTTC; CDR3: CASSFTDYEQYF
J: TRBJ2-6; D: -; size: -; V: TRBV19; DNA: TGTGCCTGTACGGTGGGGGCTGGGGCCAACGTCCTGACTTTC; CDR3: CACTVGAGANVLTF
J: TRBJ2-5; D: -; size: -; V: TRBV27; DNA: TGTGCCAGCAGTTTAGGGGTAGCGGAGACCCAGTACTTC; CDR3: CASSLGVAETQYF
J: TRBJ2-5; D: -; size: -; V: TRBV7-2; DNA: TGTGCCAGCAGCTTAGGGGACCCACGGGAGACCCAGTACTTC; CDR3: CASSLGDPRETQYF
J: TRBJ1-2; D: TRBD1; size: -; V: TRBV6-6; DNA: TGTGCCAGCAGTTCCCGGGACAGGGAAAATGGCTACACCTTC; CDR3: CASSSRDRENGYTF
J: TRBJ1-5; D: TRBD1; size: -; V: TRBV7-2; DNA: TGTGCCAGCAGCTCAAAACAGGGGAGAGAAAATCAGCCCCAGCATTTT; CDR3: CASSSKQGRENQPQHF
J: TRBJ2-1; D: -; size: -; V: TRBV28; DNA: TGTGCCAGCAGTCTCTCGGACCAATACAATGAGCAGTTCTTC; CDR3: CASSLSDQYNEQFF
J: TRBJ1-1; D: -; size: -; V: TRBV30; DNA: TGTGCCTGGTCCCTCCAGGGCCAAGACCGACTGAACACTGAAGCTTTCTTT; CDR3: CAWSLQGQDRLNTEAFF
J: TRBJ1-2; D: -; size: -; V: TRBV15; DNA: TGTGCCACCAGCTCCAAGTTTCCGGGAACGCAAGGCTACACCTTC; CDR3: CATSSKFPGTQGYTF
J: TRBJ1-1; D: TRBD1; size: -; V: TRBV28; DNA: TGTGCCAGCAGTTTAGAGGGGGCAGGAACTGAAGCTTTCTTT; CDR3: CASSLEGAGTEAFF
J: TRBJ2-5; D: -; size: -; V: TRBV29-1; DNA: TGCAGCGTTGATCGGGGGAGCGAGACCCAGTACTTC; CDR3: CSVDRGSETQYF
J: TRBJ1-6; D: -; size: -; V: TRBV28; DNA: TGTGCCAGCAGCCCCCTCAATTCACCCCTCCACTTT; CDR3: CASSPLNSPLHF
J: TRBJ2-7; D: TRBD2; size: -; V: TRBV18; DNA: TGTGCCAGCTCACCGGTATACGCGGGGGACTACGAGCAGTACTTC; CDR3: CASSPVYAGDYEQYF
J: TRBJ2-2; D: -; size: -; V: TRBV2; DNA: TGTGCCAGCAGAGGGGACACAAACACCGGGGAGCTGTTTTTT; CDR3: CASRGDTNTGELFF
J: TRBJ2-3; D: -; size: once; V: TRBV7-9; DNA: TGTGCCAGCAGTTTCTTAACAGCTGTAATCACAGATACGCAGTATTTT; CDR3: CASSFLTAVITDTQYF
J: TRBJ1-4; D: -; size: -; V: TRBV19; DNA: TGTGCCAGTAGCCCCGGGTCCAAGAATGAAAAACTGTTTTTT; CDR3: CASSPGSKNEKLFF
J: TRBJ1-6; D: -; size: few; V: TRBV18; DNA: TGTGCCAGCTCACCGCCCTTAAATTCACCCCTCCACTTT; CDR3: CASSPPLNSPLHF
J: TRBJ1-4; D: -; size: -; V: TRBV5-6; DNA: TGTGCCAGCAGCTTGGAGACGGGAACGACTAATGAAAAACTGTTTTTT; CDR3: CASSLETGTTNEKLFF
J: TRBJ2-1; D: -; size: -; V: TRBV6-5; DNA: TGTGCCAGCAGTTACGGCGGACTCTCCTACAATGAGCAGTTCTTC; CDR3: CASSYGGLSYNEQFF
J: TRBJ2-3; D: -; size: once; V: TRBV29-1; DNA: TGCAGCGCTCCCGGTGGGGGGACGCAGTATTTT; CDR3: CSAPGGGTQYF
J: TRBJ2-7; D: -; size: -; V: TRBV5-1; DNA: TGCGCCAGCAGCTTTGAGGGACACTCCTTTCCCCAGTACTTC; CDR3: CASSFEGHSFPQYF
J: TRBJ1-3; D: -; size: -; V: TRBV2; DNA: TGTGCCAGCAGTTACGGAGAGCGGGGCACCATATATTTT; CDR3: CASSYGERGTIYF
J: TRBJ1-1; D: -; size: -; V: TRBV2; DNA: TGTGCCAGCAGTGAAGCGGGGGGACTAATAAGGTGGAACACTGAAGCTTTCTTT; CDR3: CASSEAGGLIRWNTEAFF
J: TRBJ2-7; D: -; size: -; V: TRBV11-2; DNA: TGTGCCAGCAGCGGCAGCGCAGCCTCCCACTACGAGCAGTACTTC; CDR3: CASSGSAASHYEQYF
J: TRBJ1-4; D: -; size: -; V: TRBV4-1; DNA: TGCGCCAGCAGACCCATCGGGGAACCGGCAACTAATGAAAAACTGTTTTTT; CDR3: CASRPIGEPATNEKLFF
J: TRBJ1-2; D: -; size: -; V: TRBV11-3; DNA: TGTGCCAGCAGCTTAGACGGCTATGGTTACACCTTC; CDR3: CASSLDGYGYTF
J: TRBJ1-2; D: TRBD1; size: -; V: TRBV28; DNA: TGTGCCAGCAGCCCGACAGGGGGTGGCTACACCTTC; CDR3: CASSPTGGGYTF
J: TRBJ2-2; D: TRBD1; size: -; V: TRBV11-3; DNA: TGTGCCAGCAGCGCCCGACAGGGGCGGCCTTGGATGGACACCGGGGAGCTGTTTTTT; CDR3: CASSARQGRPWMDTGELFF
J: TRBJ1-2; D: -; size: -; V: TRBV4-2; DNA: TGTGCCAGCAGCCAAGAAGTACGGGGCGGCTACACCTTC; CDR3: CASSQEVRGGYTF
J: TRBJ1-5; D: -; size: -; V: TRBV19; DNA: TGTGCCAGTAGTGCCCCCGGACAGCCAGTCAATCAGCCCCAGCATTTT; CDR3: CASSAPGQPVNQPQHF
J: TRBJ2-7; D: TRBD2; size: -; V: TRBV11-2; DNA: TGTGCCAGCAGCCCCGGAGGGACTAGCGGGAGGCGGTCCTACGAGCAGTACTTC; CDR3: CASSPGGTSGRRSYEQYF
J: TRBJ1-2; D: TRBD1; size: -; V: TRBV4-1; DNA: TGCGCCAGCAGCCAAGCCGGGACAGGGGTCGACTATGGCTACACCTTC; CDR3: CASSQAGTGVDYGYTF
J: TRBJ2-5; D: -; size: -; V: TRBV11-2; DNA: TGTGCCAGCAGCCCCTGGGGGCAGACCCAGTACTTC; CDR3: CASSPWGQTQYF
J: TRBJ2-7; D: -; size: -; V: TRBV4-2; DNA: TGTGCCAGCAGCCAAGGGCCAGCGCTATCCTACGAGCAGTACTTC; CDR3: CASSQGPALSYEQYF
J: TRBJ1-1; D: TRBD1; size: -; V: TRBV5-1; DNA: TGCGCCAGCAGAGGGACAGGACACACGGGAGCTTTCTTT; CDR3: CASRGTGHTGAFF
J: TRBJ1-5; D: -; size: -; V: TRBV6-1; DNA: TGTGCCAGCAGTGTACCTCCGAAAGCGTCCAATCAGCCCCAGCATTTT; CDR3: CASSVPPKASNQPQHF
J: TRBJ2-1; D: TRBD2; size: -; V: TRBV28; DNA: TGTGCCAGCAGTTTATGGGGGGTACTAGCGGGAGGTGGTATCAATGAGCAGTTCTTC; CDR3: CASSLWGVLAGGGINEQFF
J: TRBJ1-2; D: TRBD1; size: -; V: TRBV18; DNA: TGTGCCAGCTCCCAAAACAGGGGGCGCCTCCCCTATGGCTACACCTTC; CDR3: CASSQNRGRLPYGYTF
J: TRBJ2-3; D: -; size: -; V: TRBV1; DNA: TGCACCAGCAGCCAAGATATTGGCAACGGTCCCACAGATACGCAGTATTTT; CDR3: CTSSQDIGNGPTDTQYF
J: TRBJ1-5; D: TRBD1; size: -; V: TRBV27; DNA: TGTGCCAGCAGTGGACAGGGCCGAGGTCAGCCCCAGCATTTT; CDR3: CASSGQGRGQPQHF
J: TRBJ2-1; D: TRBD1; size: -; V: TRBV11-3; DNA: TGTGCCAGCAGCCCCCGACAGGGGGCCTACAATGAGCAGTTCTTC; CDR3: CASSPRQGAYNEQFF
J: TRBJ1-2; D: TRBD1; size: -; V: TRBV5-1; DNA: TGCGCCAGCAGCAAGACAGGGCTGTTTTATGGCTACACCTTC; CDR3: CASSKTGLFYGYTF
J: TRBJ2-3; D: TRBD1; size: -; V: TRBV5-1; DNA: TGCGCCAGCAGCTTCTTGACAGGGGTCACAGATACGCAGTATTTT; CDR3: CASSFLTGVTDTQYF
J: TRBJ1-1; D: TRBD1; size: -; V: TRBV7-2; DNA: TGTGCCAGCAGTTCTACAGGGGTTGCTTTCTTT; CDR3: CASSSTGVAFF
J: TRBJ2-7; D: -; size: -; V: TRBV19; DNA: TGTGCCAGTAGTGCACCGGGACATCCCTACGAGCAGTACTTC; CDR3: CASSAPGHPYEQYF
J: TRBJ2-4; D: -; size: -; V: TRBV27; DNA: TGTGCCACCAAACCCCTAGCCAAAAACATTCAGTACTTC; CDR3: CATKPLAKNIQYF